This T cell receptor (beta chain) was observed in a study of blood T cell repertoires in COVID-19. Across the study: Samples of COVID-19 (acute and convalescent) were obtained from the United States, Italy and Spain. The cDNA or gDNA used as material had been derived from T cells, B-cell-depleted T cells, or PBMCs.

Study processing details: Reference gene primer amplification gave nucleated cell count estimates. TCRdb keeps only in-frame clones here, not all; method: immunoSEQ multiplex PCR. V and J calls plus clone size are reproduced from that table; the DNA served to infer D and trimming. The sample yields approximately 89,000 clones, over 65% seen once. There are 13 residues in the CDR3. With V trimmed by 7 bases and J by 3 bases, 5 bases remained unmatched. Germline CDR1 reads LNHDA; CDR2 reads SQIVND (reference sequence). V is TRBV19 and J is TRBJ2-5; 7 bases are shared with TRBD1. Sequencing input: peripheral blood. The receptor comes from a woman between 65 and 79 years old with acute or convalescent COVID-19. This chain's CDR3 is CASTDRDEETQYF. The CDR3 DNA follows: TGTGCCAGTACCGACAGGGACGAAGAGACCCAGTACTTC.